Below, 15 T cell receptor beta chains from the same sample are listed, as sequenced in a study of T cells in Graves' hyperthyroidism and ophthalmopathy. The CDR3 regions of TCR beta were amplified from RNA transcripts. The HTBI primer set drove a first-round RT-PCR of the TCR CDR3. One entry per CDR3 protein results from TCRdb running MiXCR on the multiplex PCR reads. The table lists around 300,000 distinct CDR3 sequences, approximately 14% of them singletons. Sequenced sample: blood. Receptor source: a middle-aged woman with Graves' hyperthyroidism.

This clonotype was seen a single time. One base away lies a much larger clone, so this may be a sequencing read error. This rearrangement joins TRBV28 to TRBJ1-1; 7 nucleotides align to TRBD1. This CDR3 is 15 amino acids long. V lost 9 bases and J lost 7; bases outside the gene matches: 17. Germline V gene data show CDR1 as MDHEN and CDR2 as SYDVKM. The DNA for the CDR3 is TGTGCCAGGTCCCAAGGGGGCAGGTTGGTTGGTGAAGCTTTCTTT. Translated: CARSQGGRLVGEAFF.

The sample holds many counts of this clonotype. CDR3: CSAWAFMNTEAFF. CDR3 nucleotide sequence: TGCAGTGCTTGGGCCTTCATGAACACTGAAGCTTTCTTT. The chain couples TRBV20-1 to TRBJ1-1; no firm D call. The V end was cut by 5 bases, the J end by 0 bases, with 10 bases between. The CDR3 contains 13 residues. Per the germline V gene, CDR1 is DFQATT and CDR2 is SNEGSKA (reference sequence).

The V and J genes are TRBV3-1 and TRBJ2-7; 9 bases align to TRBD2. Per germline, CDR1 LGHDT and CDR2 YNNKEL (reference sequence). The CDR3 runs to 17 residues. Trimming took 1 base from V and 3 from J; bases not matched to a gene: 10. The CDR3 sequence is CASSQGNSGGGIYEQYF. The CDR3 nucleotides are TGTGCCAGCAGCCAAGGGAATAGCGGGGGTGGGATCTACGAGCAGTACTTC.

This clonotype was seen repeatedly, ten times or more. CDR3 region: CASSHLGGAYNEQFF. The CDR3 nucleotides are TGTGCCAGCAGCCACCTGGGGGGCGCTTACAATGAGCAGTTCTTC. The genes are TRBV12-3 or TRBV12-4 and TRBJ2-1, with D perhaps given as TRBD1 or TRBD2 (6 bases each). CDR3 length equals 15 residues. The germline V and J ends were trimmed by 6 bases and 4 bases, with 16 bases remaining between them.

This clonotype was seen a few times. This chain joins TRBV6-1 and TRBJ2-3, with D possibly being TRBD2 (5 bases). With 5 bases removed from V and 0 bases from J, the gap between germline ends came to 15 bases. The germline V gene encodes CDR1 MNHNS and CDR2 SASEGT. The CDR3 extends over 16 amino acids. Here the CDR3 reads CASSQQSGPSTDTQYF. The CDR3 DNA reads TGTGCCAGCAGTCAACAGAGCGGCCCAAGCACAGATACGCAGTATTTT.

This clonotype was found once. The chain combines TRBV9 with TRBJ2-1; TRBD2 agrees at 12 bases. V shed 4 bases and J 6 bases; nucleotides not matched to a gene: 5. The CDR3 sequence is 15 residues long. Germline values: CDR1 SGDLS, CDR2 YYNGEE. CDR3 nucleotide sequence: TGTGCCAGCAGCCGACTAGCGGGAGCGAGCAATGAGCAGTTCTTC. Protein product: CASSRLAGASNEQFF.

This clonotype was detected only a few times. The gene calls are TRBV4-1 and TRBJ2-5; 11 positions match TRBD2. The germline CDR1 and CDR2 sequences are MGHRA and YSYEKL. The CDR3 is made up of 15 amino acids. V was pared by 0 bases and J by 5 bases, with 2 bases of the junction left unmatched. The DNA of the CDR3 is TGCGCCAGCAGCCAAGATACTAGCGGGAGTGAGACCCAGTACTTC. This gives the protein CASSQDTSGSETQYF.

This clonotype was observed many times. This chain links TRBV19 with TRBJ1-5; D is unclear. Germline V CDR1 and CDR2: LNHDA, SQIVND (reference sequence). The ends were cut back, 3 bases at V and 0 bases at J, with 6 bases in the middle. The CDR3 totals 14 residues. This CDR3 reads CASSIDFSNQPQHF. In DNA, the CDR3 is TGTGCCAGTAGTATCGACTTTAGCAATCAGCCCCAGCATTTT. The variable domain in full, completed from reference TRBV19 and TRBJ1-5, reads DGGITQSPKYLFRKEGQNVTLSCEQNLNHDAMYWYRQDPGQGLRLIYYSQIVNDFQKGDIAEGYSVSREKKESFPLTVTSAQKNPTAFYLCASSIDFSNQPQHFGDGTRLSIL.

This clonotype appeared many times. The chain is built from TRBV7-6 and TRBJ2-1; 14 positions match TRBD2. CDR3 size: 16 residues. The V gene end was trimmed by 4 bases and the J gene end by 7 bases; junction bases not matched to a gene: 6. Germline CDR1 reads SGHVS; CDR2 reads FNYEAQ. CDR3 nucleotides: TGTGCCAGCAGCTCACCGGGACTAGCGGGAGAAAATGAGCAGTTCTTC. Residues: CASSSPGLAGENEQFF.

This clonotype has ten or more counts. The chain is built from TRBV6-1 and TRBJ2-7, with D perhaps TRBD2 (5 bases). Trimming pared 5 bases from V and 6 bases from J, leaving 8 bases between. The CDR3 length is 11 residues. Germline CDR1 MNHNS, CDR2 SASEGT. CDR3 coding DNA: TGTGCCAGCAGTTATCGGGGCGAGCAGTACTTC. Amino acids: CASSYRGEQYF.

This clonotype was counted at least ten times. V gene TRBV7-9 combines with J gene TRBJ2-7, with D unclear. Germline loops: CDR1 SEHNR, CDR2 FQNEAQ (reference sequence). The CDR3 runs 15 residues. V dropped 2 bases and J dropped 3 bases, with 14 bases sitting between them. CDR3: CASSLRAGLLYEQYF. The CDR3 nucleotides are TGTGCCAGCAGCTTACGGGCAGGTTTGCTCTACGAGCAGTACTTC.

This clonotype was counted a few times. The chain recombines TRBV20-1 with TRBJ1-2; D remains unclear. Germline CDR1 is DFQATT and CDR2 is SNEGSKA (reference sequence). The ends were cut back, 6 bases at V and 1 base at J, with 12 bases in the middle. This CDR3 has 13 residues. CDR3 loop: CSARSPYNYGYTF. CDR3 sequence (DNA): TGCAGTGCCAGATCGCCGTATAACTATGGCTACACCTTC.

This clonotype was counted at least ten times. The rearrangement uses TRBV29-1 and TRBJ2-4; 8 bases align to TRBD1. Per the germline V gene, CDR1 is SQVTM and CDR2 is ANQGSEA. The CDR3 extends over 11 amino acids. V was pared by 7 bases and J by 8 bases, with 4 bases of the junction left unmatched. The CDR3 region is CSGTGGDIQYF. CDR3 nucleotide sequence: TGCAGCGGTACAGGGGGTGACATTCAGTACTTC.

Many counts were recorded for this clonotype. The chain is built from TRBV12-3 or TRBV12-4 and TRBJ1-5, with a weak D call TRBD1 (6 bases). The V end was cut by 5 bases, the J end by 6 bases, with 20 bases between. The CDR3 totals 16 residues. The CDR3 DNA is TGTGCCAGCAGTCCGGACGGGTTCGGGGGCGGTCAGCCCCAGCATTTT. Protein: CASSPDGFGGGQPQHF.

This clonotype came up many times. J is TRBJ2-7 and V is TRBV3-1; TRBD2 matches at 8 bases. With 5 bases clipped from V and 4 bases from J, the junction kept 7 bases outside the gene matches. CDR3 length: 14 amino acids. The germline V gene encodes CDR1 LGHDT and CDR2 YNNKEL (reference sequence). CDR3 protein: CASSGAGVGYEQYF. The DNA for the CDR3 is TGTGCCAGCAGCGGAGCGGGAGTTGGGTACGAGCAGTACTTC.